This TCR beta chain was captured by sequencing in a study of T-cell reconstitution after alpha-beta-depleted transplantation in children. Only one count was recorded for this clonotype. What it binds is not known. Study-level findings and limits: It was newly produced T cells that mostly accounted for T-cell counts and diversity one year after transplant. As was reported, about two months after transplant, alpha-beta T cells came from several hundred expanded graft clones. The origin of high day-60 TCRbeta diversity in some patients lay in surviving recipient T cells and thymic progenitors.

Preparation of the TCRbeta library was carried out with unique molecular identifiers. TCRdb ran MiXCR on the PCR reads and lists one entry per CDR3 protein. The sample lists 55,000 to 85,000 distinct CDR3 sequences, 11% occurring once. The sequence was collected from a boy younger than 18 with acute myeloid leukemia, due to receive a stem cell transplant. Sequencing was performed on PBMCs, taken before TCRalphabeta/CD19-depleted stem cell transplant.

For the CDR3, the DNA is TGCAGCGTTGTAAGGACAGGGACCTACGAGCAGTACTTC. Its translation is CSVVRTGTYEQYF. This rearrangement joins TRBV29-1 to TRBJ2-7, with 8 nucleotides matching TRBD1. Germline lookup yields CDR1 SQVTM and CDR2 ANQGSEA. V lost 4 bases and J lost 2; bases outside the gene matches: 4. The CDR3 is 13 amino acids.